These 22 T cell receptor beta chains were sequenced from one sample in a study of blood T cell repertoires in COVID-19 (dated by TCRdb to between 2020 and 2021). The method was the immunoSEQ multiplex PCR assay. TCRdb re-hosts the immuneACCESS table, in-frame sequences only. Its copies lack some clones; in the studies checked, an unresolved V gene accounts for under half of them, and the cause for the rest is not known. This sample holds 300,000 or so clones; 65% to 90% were observed only once. The top ten clonotypes cover approximately 4.4% of the sample. Sequenced material: PBMCs or T cells enriched from blood (not recorded which). The source of these receptors is a woman aged 40 to 55 with acute COVID-19.

In this sample, this clone turned up a few times. This rearrangement joins TRBV5-1 to TRBJ1-1, with D unresolved. The V gene lost 0 bases and the J gene lost 5 bases, with 14 bases spanning the gap. CDR3 length: 15 amino acids. CDR1 SGHRS and CDR2 YFSETQ come from the germline V gene. The CDR3 DNA reads TGCGCCAGCAGCTTGGATCTCGGCAGAGGGACTGAAGCTTTCTTT. Amino acid sequence: CASSLDLGRGTEAFF.

The chain is built from TRBV4-2 and TRBJ2-1; 10 bases map to TRBD1. This CDR3 has 16 amino acids. Germline CDR1 and CDR2: LGHNA and YNFKEQ. The V and J ends lost 1 base and 15 bases, in that order; junction bases with no gene match: 15. CDR3 DNA: TGTGCCAGCAGCCAAGGGACCGGGACAGGGGCTTACCCGGGGTTCTTC. It translates to CASSQGTGTGAYPGFF.

The genes are TRBV13 and TRBJ1-2; 8 nucleotides agree with TRBD1. CDR3 length: 14 amino acids. Germline V gene sequence: CDR1 PRHDT, CDR2 FYEKMQ (reference sequence). V trimming: 1 base; J trimming: 7 bases; junction bases outside the gene matches: 5. The CDR3 DNA sequence: TGTGCCAGCAGCTTAGACTTGACAGGGGCTGGCTACACCTTC. Residues: CASSLDLTGAGYTF.

This clone was seen a single time. This chain connects TRBV18 to TRBJ2-1, with D tentatively TRBD2 (6 bases). Germline V gene sequence: CDR1 KGHSH, CDR2 LQKENI. Between the trimmed V and J ends, which lost 6 bases and 0 bases, there was a span of 9 bases. There are 14 residues in the CDR3. DNA of the CDR3: TGTGCCAGCTCCCGGAGGGCCTCCTACAATGAGCAGTTCTTC. Protein sequence: CASSRRASYNEQFF. Combining the CDR3 with reference TRBV18 and TRBJ2-1 gives the whole variable domain NAGVMQNPRHLVRRRGQEARLRCSPMKGHSHVYWYRQLPEEGLKFMVYLQKENIIDESGMPKERFSAEFPKEGPSILRIQQVVRGDSAAYFCASSRRASYNEQFFGPGTRLTVL.

This chain links TRBV12-3 or TRBV12-4 with TRBJ1-1; D is possibly TRBD1 (5 bases). This CDR3 has 13 amino acids. Trimming shortened V by 5 bases and J by 10 bases, and 17 bases separated the two germline ends. CDR3 region: CASSLATRVAAFF. As DNA, the CDR3 is TGTGCCAGCAGTCTGGCGACCAGGGTCGCAGCTTTCTTT.

This clone was seen a few times. This chain joins TRBV19 and TRBJ1-4; D is ambiguous. The ends were cut back, 4 bases at V and 8 bases at J, with 11 bases in the middle. CDR3 length: 13 amino acids. Germline lookup yields CDR1 LNHDA and CDR2 SQIVND (reference sequence). The CDR3 loop is CASSKSSGEKLFF. CDR3 DNA: TGTGCCAGTAGTAAGAGCTCGGGAGAAAAACTGTTTTTT.

The CDR3 here is CASNPPSGSYEQYF. Here the CDR3 DNA reads TGTGCCAGCAACCCTCCTAGCGGTTCCTACGAGCAGTACTTC. The chain uses TRBV28 and TRBJ2-7; TRBD2 matches at 7 bases. The CDR3 loop spans 14 amino acids. The V and J ends lost 7 bases and 1 base, in that order; junction bases with no gene match: 7. Germline V lookup: CDR1 MDHEN, CDR2 SYDVKM.

By frequency in the sample, this clone is medium-sized. This chain links TRBV5-1 with TRBJ2-3, with 9 nucleotides matching TRBD1. The CDR3 spans 17 residues. V shed 0 bases and J 5 bases; nucleotides not matched to a gene: 10. Germline lookup yields CDR1 SGHRS and CDR2 YFSETQ. The CDR3 loop is CASSLAYTGGGLDTQYF. The DNA for the CDR3 is TGCGCCAGCAGCTTGGCGTATACAGGGGGCGGTTTAGATACGCAGTATTTT.

This clone occurred a few times. V usage is TRBV5-1 and J usage is TRBJ2-7; a possible D gene is TRBD2 (5 bases). CDR1 and CDR2 from the germline V gene are SGHRS and YFSETQ. The V gene lost 5 bases and the J gene lost 0 bases, with 9 bases spanning the gap. The CDR3 length is 13 residues. CDR3: CASRRVHSYEQYF. The CDR3 DNA follows: TGCGCCAGCAGGAGGGTCCACTCCTACGAGCAGTACTTC. The full variable domain, with the rest looked up from reference TRBV5-1 and TRBJ2-7, is KAGVTQTPRYLIKTRGQQVTLSCSPISGHRSVSWYQQTPGQGLQFLFEYFSETQRNKGNFPGRFSGRQFSNSRSEMNVSTLELGDSALYLCASRRVHSYEQYFGPGTRLTVT.

V gene TRBV18 combines with J gene TRBJ2-7; 7 bases match TRBD2. V was clipped by 4 bases and J by 0 bases; unmatched bases: 3. The CDR3 sequence is 14 residues long. Germline loops: CDR1 KGHSH, CDR2 LQKENI. This CDR3 reads CASSLERDSYEQYF. DNA of the CDR3: TGTGCCAGCTCACTCGAGCGGGACTCCTACGAGCAGTACTTC. The full variable domain, with the rest looked up from reference TRBV18 and TRBJ2-7, is NAGVMQNPRHLVRRRGQEARLRCSPMKGHSHVYWYRQLPEEGLKFMVYLQKENIIDESGMPKERFSAEFPKEGPSILRIQQVVRGDSAAYFCASSLERDSYEQYFGPGTRLTVT.

The chain has TRBV7-2 and TRBJ1-6, with D possibly being TRBD1 (5 bases). Germline V CDR1 and CDR2: SGHTA, FQGNSA. V dropped 1 base and J dropped 2 bases, with 12 bases sitting between them. The CDR3 runs 17 residues. As DNA, the CDR3 is TGTGCCAGCAGCTTAGTGACAGTTCCACCCTATAATTCACCCCTCCACTTT. Amino acid sequence: CASSLVTVPPYNSPLHF.

V gene TRBV6-1 combines with J gene TRBJ1-1; a possible D gene is TRBD1 (6 bases). This CDR3 contains 15 residues. V was clipped by 0 bases and J by 5 bases, with 13 bases between them. The germline V gene encodes CDR1 MNHNS and CDR2 SASEGT. This CDR3 reads CASSEALGALTEAFF. CDR3 sequence (DNA): TGTGCCAGCAGTGAAGCGCTGGGGGCGTTAACTGAAGCTTTCTTT.

This rearrangement joins TRBV28 to TRBJ1-4; 10 bases fit TRBD1. The CDR3 covers 16 residues. The V gene end was trimmed by 2 bases and the J gene end by 6 bases; junction bases not matched to a gene: 6. In germline, CDR1 is MDHEN, CDR2 SYDVKM. Written as DNA, the CDR3 is TGTGCCAGCAGTTTACGAGGACAGGGGGGTTATGAAAAACTGTTTTTT. This encodes CASSLRGQGGYEKLFF.

The gene calls are TRBV9 and TRBJ2-7, with 8 bases aligning to TRBD1. The CDR3 contains 13 residues. Trimming cost V 3 bases and J 3 bases; bases outside gene matches: 2. Germline lookup yields CDR1 SGDLS and CDR2 YYNGEE. Here the CDR3 reads CASSATGVYEQYF. CDR3 DNA sequence: TGTGCCAGCAGCGCGACAGGGGTCTACGAGCAGTACTTC.

This chain joins TRBV20-1 and TRBJ2-7; D possibly corresponds to TRBD1 (6 bases). The CDR3 covers 11 residues. The germline V and J ends were trimmed by 3 bases and 3 bases, with 6 bases remaining between them. CDR1 is DFQATT and CDR2 is SNEGSKA in the germline V gene (reference sequence). The CDR3 loop reads CSARDSYEQYF. The CDR3, as DNA: TGCAGTGCTAGGGACAGCTACGAGCAGTACTTC.

V is TRBV7-9 and J is TRBJ1-4; no clear D gene. Germline-derived CDR1 and CDR2 are SEHNR and FQNEAQ (reference sequence). V gave up 2 bases and J gave up 7 bases, with 17 bases separating them. The length of the CDR3 is 16 residues. CDR3 residues: CASSLKGPLRGEKLFF. CDR3 DNA sequence: TGTGCCAGCAGCTTAAAGGGCCCCCTGCGGGGTGAAAAACTGTTTTTT.

This rearrangement joins TRBV5-1 to TRBJ1-2; TRBD1 matches 7 bases. The ends lost 6 bases at V and 0 bases at J; junction bases unmatched: 5. The CDR3 is 14 amino acids. In germline, CDR1 is SGHRS, CDR2 YFSETQ. The CDR3 sequence: CASTVDRANYGYTF. CDR3 sequence (DNA): TGCGCCAGCACCGTCGACAGGGCTAACTATGGCTACACCTTC.

The sample holds a few counts of this clone. The chain employs TRBV19 and TRBJ1-1, with TRBD1 matching 10 bases. Germline V gene sequence: CDR1 LNHDA, CDR2 SQIVND (reference sequence). The ends lost 5 bases at V and 5 bases at J; junction bases unmatched: 5. The CDR3 length is 14 residues. CDR3 sequence reads: CASSASGQGTEAFF. The CDR3, as DNA: TGTGCCAGTAGTGCGTCGGGACAGGGGACTGAAGCTTTCTTT.

The CDR3 protein is CASSLSAGSYEQYF. Here the CDR3 DNA reads TGTGCCAGCAGCTTGTCGGCAGGCTCCTACGAGCAGTACTTC. The rearrangement uses TRBV5-5 and TRBJ2-7; D not certain. The CDR3 is 14 residues long. V was pared by 1 base and J by 0 bases, with 8 bases between. Germline V CDR1 and CDR2: SGHKS, YYEKEE (reference sequence).

The chain carries TRBV4-3 and TRBJ1-2, with 10 bases that match TRBD1. Germline trimming cut 4 bases from V and 5 bases from J; bases unmatched to any gene: 7. CDR3 length: 15 amino acids. The germline V gene has CDR1 LGHNA and CDR2 YSLEER. This CDR3 is CASSPSRTGGYGYTF. CDR3 bases: TGCGCCAGCAGCCCATCCCGGACAGGGGGTTATGGCTACACCTTC.

This clone was seen once. J is TRBJ2-3 and V is TRBV27, with 9 nucleotides matching TRBD2. The V segment lost 3 bases and the J segment 5 bases; nucleotides outside the gene matches: 12. This CDR3 comprises 17 residues. Germline V lookup: CDR1 MNHEY, CDR2 SMNVEV (reference sequence). This chain's CDR3 is CASSFSPAGGPGDTQYF. In DNA, the CDR3 is TGTGCCAGCAGTTTTTCCCCTGCGGGAGGGCCTGGAGATACGCAGTATTTT.

This chain joins TRBV5-1 and TRBJ2-5, with D possibly matching TRBD1 (6 bases). The CDR3 has 16 residues. Trimming removed 2 bases from V and 4 bases from J, with 18 bases in between. The germline CDR1 and CDR2 sequences are SGHRS and YFSETQ. The CDR3, as DNA: TGCGCCAGCAGCTTCCAACCGACAGGAGGAGGAGAGACCCAGTACTTC. It yields the protein CASSFQPTGGGETQYF. The full variable domain, its missing parts supplied by reference TRBV5-1 and TRBJ2-5, is KAGVTQTPRYLIKTRGQQVTLSCSPISGHRSVSWYQQTPGQGLQFLFEYFSETQRNKGNFPGRFSGRQFSNSRSEMNVSTLELGDSALYLCASSFQPTGGGETQYFGPGTRLLVL.